The 4 T cell receptor beta chains given below trace back to one sample, sequenced in a study of blood T cell repertoires in COVID-19. TCRdb's table, derived via immunoSEQ multiplex PCR, lists solely in-frame clones and lacks some. The sample consists of roughly 99,000 clones, around 90% of them appearing once. Sequencing was performed on peripheral blood. The source is a man between 35 and 55 years old with active or convalescent COVID-19.

The chain uses TRBV27 and TRBJ2-2, with 13 bases that match TRBD2. This CDR3 comprises 17 residues. Germline values: CDR1 MNHEY, CDR2 SMNVEV (reference sequence). With V trimmed by 4 bases and J by 5 bases, 7 bases remained unmatched. The DNA for the CDR3 is TGTGCCAGCAGTTCCCTAGAGACTAGCGGGGGGACCGGGGAGCTGTTTTTT. It specifies CASSSLETSGGTGELFF.

The chain couples TRBV7-9 to TRBJ2-7, with 7 bases aligning to TRBD2. The CDR3 totals 14 residues. V lost 3 bases and J lost 7; bases outside the gene matches: 9. Germline assignment: CDR1 SEHNR and CDR2 FQNEAQ (reference sequence). CDR3 sequence reads: CASSLEREGPEQYF. As DNA, the CDR3 is TGTGCCAGCAGCTTGGAGAGGGAGGGCCCGGAGCAGTACTTC. Full variable domain (missing parts from reference TRBV7-9 and TRBJ2-7): DTGVSQNPRHKITKRGQNVTFRCDPISEHNRLYWYRQTLGQGPEFLTYFQNEAQLEKSRLLSDRFSAERPKGSFSTLEIQRTEQGDSAMYLCASSLEREGPEQYFGPGTRLTVT.

The chain has TRBV7-3 and TRBJ1-1, with D perhaps matching TRBD1 (6 bases). Trimming pared 5 bases from V and 1 base from J, leaving 17 bases between. The CDR3 is made up of 16 amino acids. CDR1 is SGHTA, CDR2 FQGTGA, per germline. The CDR3 reads CASSTLRWGQNTEAFF. The CDR3 DNA sequence: TGTGCCAGCAGCACCCTACGCTGGGGGCAGAACACTGAAGCTTTCTTT.

This rearrangement joins TRBV7-9 to TRBJ1-5; D unresolved. Trimming cost V 1 base and J 2 bases, with 6 bases left between them. This CDR3 region has 14 residues. Germline loops: CDR1 SEHNR, CDR2 FQNEAQ (reference sequence). The CDR3 is CASSLVGGNQPQHF. In DNA, the CDR3 is TGTGCCAGCAGCTTAGTGGGAGGCAATCAGCCCCAGCATTTT.